This T cell receptor beta chain was sequenced during a study of cytomegalovirus exposure and HLA in healthy donors. Across the whole study: Unique TCR beta sequences numbering about 100 million came from 150 million to 200 million T cells in an earlier analysis.

About this clone: The target antigen is unknown.

Study-level findings and limits: Most subjects' HLA-A and HLA-B alleles were reportedly predicted from TCR beta sequences. The presence/absence work took it that sequencing depth was about the same across donors. Most observed TCR sequences were rare, whereas some public TCRs were detected in many donors.

PCR employed 60 Vbeta and 13 Jbeta primers. Generated by immunoSEQ multiplex PCR, the TCRdb table keeps only in-frame clones and is missing some. The sample carries roughly 130,000 clones, roughly 80% recorded once. Per the germline V gene, CDR1 is PRHDT and CDR2 is FYEKMQ (reference sequence). J gave up 7 bases and V 5 bases, and 5 bases lay outside the gene matches. The CDR3 is 14 amino acids. The clonotype comes from a boy aged 5-17 years in good health and CMV-seronegative. This chain joins TRBV13 and TRBJ1-6, with 7 bases matching TRBD1. The specimen was PBMCs. CDR3 in DNA: TGTGCCAGCAGCCAGGGCAGGGGGAATTCACCCCTCCACTTT. As protein: CASSQGRGNSPLHF.